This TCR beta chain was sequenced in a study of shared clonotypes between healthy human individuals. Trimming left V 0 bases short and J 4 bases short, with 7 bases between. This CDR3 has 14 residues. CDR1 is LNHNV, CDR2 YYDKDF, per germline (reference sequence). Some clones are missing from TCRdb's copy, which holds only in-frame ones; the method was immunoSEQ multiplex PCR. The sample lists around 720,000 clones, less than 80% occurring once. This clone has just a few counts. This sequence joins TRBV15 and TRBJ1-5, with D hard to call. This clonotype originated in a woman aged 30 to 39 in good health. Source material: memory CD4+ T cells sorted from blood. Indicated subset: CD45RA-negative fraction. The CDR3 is CATSREAANQPQHF. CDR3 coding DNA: TGTGCCACCAGCAGAGAGGCAGCTAATCAGCCCCAGCATTTT.